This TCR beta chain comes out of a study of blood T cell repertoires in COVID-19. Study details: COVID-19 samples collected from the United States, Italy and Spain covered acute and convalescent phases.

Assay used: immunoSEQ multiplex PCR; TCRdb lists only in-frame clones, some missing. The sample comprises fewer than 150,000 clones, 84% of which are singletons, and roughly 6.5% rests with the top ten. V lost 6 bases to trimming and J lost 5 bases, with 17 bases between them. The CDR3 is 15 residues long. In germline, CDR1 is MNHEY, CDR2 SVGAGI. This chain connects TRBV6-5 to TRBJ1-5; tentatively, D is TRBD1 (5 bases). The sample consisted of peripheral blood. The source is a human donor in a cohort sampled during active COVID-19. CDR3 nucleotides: TGTGCCAGCAGAGACGCGGGGGGACCCTATCAGCCCCAGCATTTT. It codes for CASRDAGGPYQPQHF.